The 15 T cell receptor beta chains in this list originate from one sample, sequenced in a study of T cell repertoires in cytomegalovirus infection. For these TCRs, the target antigens are not known. MiXCR, run by TCRdb on the reads, gives a single entry per CDR3 protein. The sample carries about 920,000 distinct CDR3 sequences, approximately 31% recorded once. This specimen was cultured CD8+ T cells from PBMCs, taken from culture after CMV antigen stimulation. The receptors here all came from a human donor in good health (CMV status not recorded). Some clones in this sample may be carry-over from other donors' samples.

This clonotype was recorded a few times. The chain recombines TRBV18 with TRBJ2-7; D is perhaps TRBD1 or TRBD2 (5 bases each). Trimming left V 2 bases short and J 0 bases short, with 11 bases between. CDR1 is KGHSH and CDR2 is LQKENI in the germline V gene. The CDR3 length is 15 residues. The CDR3, as DNA: TGTGCCAGCTCACCAAAGGCAGGGAGCTCCTACGAGCAGTACTTC. Its translation is CASSPKAGSSYEQYF.

The genes are TRBV7-8 and TRBJ1-1; 8 bases line up with TRBD1. The CDR3 spans 17 residues. Germline lookup yields CDR1 SGHVS and CDR2 FQNEAQ. J was trimmed by 1 base and V by 5 bases; bases with no gene match: 12. The CDR3 DNA sequence: TGTGCCAGCAGCGCCTACCGATCAGGGGGCCCGAACACTGAAGCTTTCTTT. It codes for CASSAYRSGGPNTEAFF.

The chain uses TRBV6-1 and TRBJ2-2; 8 positions match TRBD1. The germline gives CDR1 MNHNS, CDR2 SASEGT. The junction had 1 base not matched to a gene; V was cut back by 1 base and J by 3 bases. The CDR3 spans 15 residues. CDR3 in DNA: TGTGCCAGCAGTGAAGAGACAGGGGACACCGGGGAGCTGTTTTTT. Protein product: CASSEETGDTGELFF.

This clonotype showed up just once. The J gene is TRBJ1-2, the V gene TRBV19; a possible D gene is TRBD1 (5 bases). Germline CDR1 reads LNHDA; CDR2 reads SQIVND (reference sequence). The ends were cut back, 6 bases at V and 7 bases at J, with 15 bases in the middle. The CDR3 spans 13 residues. CDR3 in amino acids: CASSPAGVSGYTF. Here the CDR3 DNA reads TGTGCCAGTAGCCCGGCGGGGGTCTCTGGCTACACCTTC.

The rearrangement joins TRBV27 to TRBJ1-6, with 7 nucleotides matching TRBD1. The CDR3 runs 14 residues. Trimming at V came to 5 bases and at J to 8 bases, leaving 6 bases not matched to a gene. Per the germline V gene, CDR1 is MNHEY and CDR2 is SMNVEV (reference sequence). The CDR3 DNA sequence: TGTGCCAGCAGTCCCGGGACAGAGTATTCACCCCTCCACTTT. Residues: CASSPGTEYSPLHF.

This clonotype was picked up a small number of times. This chain joins TRBV4-2 and TRBJ2-7; D is perhaps TRBD1 or TRBD2 (5 bases each). Germline V gene sequence: CDR1 LGHNA, CDR2 YNFKEQ. The CDR3 consists of 15 residues. Trimming shortened V by 0 bases and J by 1 base, and 10 bases separated the two germline ends. CDR3 protein: CASSQDWDQSYEQYV. CDR3 DNA: TGTGCCAGCAGCCAAGATTGGGACCAGTCCTACGAGCAGTACGTC.

The chain couples TRBV6-2 or TRBV6-3 to TRBJ2-1, with 7 nucleotides matching TRBD1. This CDR3 is 16 amino acids long. The V and J ends lost 7 bases and 4 bases, in that order; junction bases with no gene match: 13. CDR1 and CDR2 from the germline V gene are MNHEY and SVGEGT. The CDR3 is CASTYRGRSTYNEQFF. For the CDR3, the DNA is TGTGCCAGCACCTACAGGGGCAGGTCGACATACAATGAGCAGTTCTTC.

This clonotype has a count of ten or more. Compared with germline, one end of the junction differs, possibly owing to a read error. The chain carries TRBV5-1 and TRBJ2-1; TRBD1 aligns across 9 bases. The CDR3 sequence is 15 residues long. Per germline, CDR1 SGHRS and CDR2 YFSETQ. CDR3 nucleotide sequence: TGTGCCAGCAGCTTGCGGGACAGGGCATACAATGAGCAGTTCTTC. This gives the protein CASSLRDRAYNEQFF.

This clonotype appeared a few times. The chain couples TRBV10-2 to TRBJ2-7; possibly TRBD2 for D (6 bases). CDR3 length equals 13 residues. The V gene lost 4 bases and the J gene lost 4 bases, with 11 bases spanning the gap. Per germline, CDR1 WSHSY and CDR2 SAAADI. CDR3 nucleotide sequence: TGCGCCAGCAGTGTCGGGGAGGCATACGAGCAGTACGTC. Translating gives CASSVGEAYEQYV.

CDR3 in amino acids: CASSTDRRPPETQYF. The CDR3 nucleotides read TGTGCCAGCAGCACCGACAGGAGACCGCCGGAGACCCAGTACTTC. The gene calls are TRBV27 and TRBJ2-5; weak D call: TRBD1 (6 bases). Germline CDR1 is MNHEY and CDR2 is SMNVEV (reference sequence). The length of the CDR3 is 15 residues. V lost 6 bases and J lost 5, with 19 bases in between.

The chain links TRBV6-6 to TRBJ1-4; D gene ambiguous. This CDR3 comprises 14 residues. Trimming cost V 5 bases and J 7 bases, with 14 bases left between them. Germline loops: CDR1 MNHNY, CDR2 SVGAGI (reference sequence). This CDR3 reads CASSSLLAGEKLFF. CDR3 DNA sequence: TGTGCCAGCAGTAGCCTCTTAGCAGGTGAAAAACTGTTTTTT.

This clonotype came up once. A far bigger clonotype differs at one base, so this is likely a read error. The chain joins TRBV6-5 to TRBJ1-1, with no clear D. The ends were cut back, 2 bases at V and 0 bases at J, with 4 bases in the middle. Germline V gives CDR1 MNHEY, CDR2 SVGAGI. The CDR3 runs 13 residues. DNA for the CDR3: TGTGCCAGCAGTTACAGGGTGAACACTGAAGCTTTCTTT. As protein: CASSYRVNTEAFF.

J is TRBJ2-2 and V is TRBV12-3 or TRBV12-4; D may correspond to TRBD1 or TRBD2 (6 bases each). Between the trimmed V and J ends, which lost 3 bases and 4 bases, there was a span of 12 bases. This CDR3 spans 15 amino acids. The CDR3: CASSFVGGGTGELFF. The DNA for the CDR3 is TGTGCCAGCAGTTTTGTCGGGGGCGGCACCGGGGAGCTGTTTTTT.

This clonotype was seen only a few times. The rearrangement uses TRBV7-8 and TRBJ1-1, with D possibly being TRBD1 (5 bases). Germline V lookup: CDR1 SGHVS, CDR2 FQNEAQ. The CDR3 loop spans 13 amino acids. The V gene lost 1 base and the J gene lost 8 bases, with 11 bases spanning the gap. The chain's CDR3 is CASSLGGLREAFF. The CDR3 DNA reads as TGTGCCAGCAGCTTAGGGGGCCTTCGCGAAGCTTTCTTT.

This chain links TRBV27 with TRBJ1-3, with 7 bases that match TRBD1. The CDR3 length is 16 residues. Germline CDR1 is MNHEY and CDR2 is SMNVEV (reference sequence). Losses at the gene ends were 4 bases for V and 0 bases for J; bases not matched to a gene: 6. CDR3 sequence reads: CASSSTGLSSGNTIYF. In DNA, the CDR3 is TGTGCCAGCAGTTCGACAGGGTTGAGCTCTGGAAACACCATATATTTT.